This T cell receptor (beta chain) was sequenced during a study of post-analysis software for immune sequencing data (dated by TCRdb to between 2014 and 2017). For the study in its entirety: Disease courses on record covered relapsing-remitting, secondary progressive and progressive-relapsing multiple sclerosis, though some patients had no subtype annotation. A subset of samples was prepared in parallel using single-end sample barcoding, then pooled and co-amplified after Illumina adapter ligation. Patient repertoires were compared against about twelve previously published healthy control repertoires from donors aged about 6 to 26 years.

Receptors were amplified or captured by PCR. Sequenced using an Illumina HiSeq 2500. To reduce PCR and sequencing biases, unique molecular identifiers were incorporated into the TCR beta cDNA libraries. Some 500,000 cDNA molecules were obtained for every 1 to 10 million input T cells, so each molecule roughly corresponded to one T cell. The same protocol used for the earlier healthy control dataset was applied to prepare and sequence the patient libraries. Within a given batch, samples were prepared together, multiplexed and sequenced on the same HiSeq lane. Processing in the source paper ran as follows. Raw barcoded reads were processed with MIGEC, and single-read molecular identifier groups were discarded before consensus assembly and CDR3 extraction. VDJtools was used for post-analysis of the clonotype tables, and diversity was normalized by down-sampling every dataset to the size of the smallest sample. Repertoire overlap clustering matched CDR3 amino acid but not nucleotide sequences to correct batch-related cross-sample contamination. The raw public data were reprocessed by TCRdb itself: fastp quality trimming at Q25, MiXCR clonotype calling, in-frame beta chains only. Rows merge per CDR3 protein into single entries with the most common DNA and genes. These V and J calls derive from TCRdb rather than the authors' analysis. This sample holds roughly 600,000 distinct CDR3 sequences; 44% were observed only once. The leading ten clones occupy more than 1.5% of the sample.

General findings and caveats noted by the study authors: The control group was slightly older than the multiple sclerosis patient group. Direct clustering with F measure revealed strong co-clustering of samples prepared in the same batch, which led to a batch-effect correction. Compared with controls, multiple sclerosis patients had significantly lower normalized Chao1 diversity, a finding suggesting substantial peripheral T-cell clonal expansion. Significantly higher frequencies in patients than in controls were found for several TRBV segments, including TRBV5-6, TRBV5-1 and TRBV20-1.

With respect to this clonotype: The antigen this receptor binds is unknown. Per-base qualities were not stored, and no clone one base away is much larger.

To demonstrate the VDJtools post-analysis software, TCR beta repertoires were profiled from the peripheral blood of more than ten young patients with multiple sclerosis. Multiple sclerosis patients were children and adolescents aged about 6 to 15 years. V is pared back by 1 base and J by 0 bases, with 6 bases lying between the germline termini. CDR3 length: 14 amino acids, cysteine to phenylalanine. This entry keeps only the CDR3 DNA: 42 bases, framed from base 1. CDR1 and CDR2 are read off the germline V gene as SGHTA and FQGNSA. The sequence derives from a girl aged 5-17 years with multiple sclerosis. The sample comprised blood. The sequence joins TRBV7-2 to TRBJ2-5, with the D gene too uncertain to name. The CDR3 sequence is CASSLDVYQETQYF. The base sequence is TGTGCCAGCAGCTTAGATGTGTACCAAGAGACCCAGTACTTC.